The clone carrying this T cell receptor (beta chain) was detected many times. Its antigen is unidentified. Separate cDNA molecules each had unique molecular identifiers attached to them. TCRdb re-called the 5' RACE reads with MiXCR, one entry per CDR3 protein. The profile shows over 50,000 distinct CDR3 sequences, 10% to 15% of them singletons. This entry comes from a study of early T cells in non-severe SARS-CoV-2 infection. Notes on the study in general: Matching with VDJdb favored anti-spike CD8 responses (missing private and CD4 specificities).

This CDR3 is 15 amino acids long. The V segment lost 5 bases and the J segment 4 bases; nucleotides outside the gene matches: 10. Germline lookup yields CDR1 SGHNT and CDR2 YYREEE (reference sequence). The clonotype originates from an adult who was a healthcare worker with PCR-confirmed SARS-CoV-2 infection or an uninfected control (not recorded which). The sequencing input was whole blood. The rearrangement links TRBV5-4 to TRBJ2-5; 8 bases are shared with TRBD1. CDR3 in amino acids: CASSYLSGGAETQYF. The CDR3 coding sequence is TGTGCCAGCAGTTATCTATCAGGGGGCGCAGAGACCCAGTACTTC.